The 8 T cell receptor beta chains in this list originate from one sample, sequenced in a study of OX40 agonist ivuxolimab in advanced cancers. Sequenced by immunoSEQ multiplex PCR; TCRdb stores in-frame clones only, minus some. The repertoire holds about 35,000 clones, with over 80% as singletons. The input for sequencing was CD4+ or CD8+ T cells sorted from blood, taken in a trial of the OX40 agonist ivuxolimab. All receptors come from an adult with an advanced solid tumor such as melanoma, head and neck, liver or kidney cancer.

The rearrangement joins TRBV13 to TRBJ2-5; 8 bases align to TRBD1. Unmatched junction bases numbered 6, after V lost 4 bases and J lost 5 bases. The CDR3 spans 14 residues. CDR1 PRHDT and CDR2 FYEKMQ come from the germline V gene (reference sequence). CDR3 DNA: TGTGCCAGCAGCTCGAGGACAGGGCGGGAGACCCAGTACTTC. It specifies CASSSRTGRETQYF.

The chain has TRBV15 and TRBJ2-7; TRBD2 matches at 9 bases. In germline, CDR1 is LNHNV, CDR2 YYDKDF (reference sequence). The CDR3 sequence is 16 residues long. After removal of 3 bases from V and 5 bases from J, the junction contained 11 bases not matched to a gene. CDR3 amino acids: CATSSDTLGTSNEQYF. The DNA of the CDR3 is TGTGCCACCAGCAGCGATACCCTAGGGACTAGCAACGAGCAGTACTTC.

This chain joins TRBV6-4 and TRBJ2-3; maybe TRBD2 (5 bases). This CDR3 comprises 14 residues. With 2 bases removed from V and 5 bases from J, the gap between germline ends came to 11 bases. CDR1 is MRHNA and CDR2 is SNTAGT in the germline V gene. The CDR3 protein is CASSDSSGGDTQYF. The DNA of the CDR3 is TGTGCCAGCAGTGACAGTAGTGGAGGAGATACGCAGTATTTT.

The V gene is TRBV19, the J gene TRBJ2-2; weak D call: TRBD2 (5 bases). Deletions cut 5 bases from V and 7 bases from J, with 14 bases between. The CDR3 loop spans 14 amino acids. The germline V gene encodes CDR1 LNHDA and CDR2 SQIVND (reference sequence). The CDR3 bases are TGTGCCAGTAGTCCCTATCACAGCGGCGGGGAGCTGTTTTTT. Its protein is CASSPYHSGGELFF.

This chain uses TRBV7-2 with TRBJ2-2; no clear D gene. Trimming pared 5 bases from V and 6 bases from J, leaving 22 bases between. The germline gives CDR1 SGHTA, CDR2 FQGNSA. The CDR3 is 17 amino acids. CDR3 in amino acids: CASSIHTIEQPSGELFF. In DNA, the CDR3 is TGTGCCAGCAGCATACATACGATAGAACAGCCCTCCGGGGAGCTGTTTTTT.

As DNA, the CDR3 is TGTGCCAGCTCACCGGGACAGGGGGCGTACGAGCAGTACTTC. Translated, it gives CASSPGQGAYEQYF. V gene TRBV18 combines with J gene TRBJ2-7; 12 bases are shared with TRBD1. The CDR3 loop spans 14 amino acids. In germline, CDR1 is KGHSH, CDR2 LQKENI. V was clipped by 3 bases and J by 4 bases; unmatched bases: 1.

This rearrangement joins TRBV27 to TRBJ2-1; 9 bases are shared with TRBD2. Germline V CDR1 and CDR2: MNHEY, SMNVEV (reference sequence). The CDR3 consists of 18 residues. V gave up 0 bases and J gave up 3 bases; unmatched junction bases: 9. CDR3: CASSLSVGTLAGYNEQFF. The CDR3 DNA is TGTGCCAGCAGTTTATCTGTGGGGACACTAGCGGGCTACAATGAGCAGTTCTTC.

The chain recombines TRBV11-2 with TRBJ2-7, with 11 positions matching TRBD2. Looked up from germline, CDR1 is SGHAT and CDR2 is FQNNGV. The CDR3 covers 14 residues. The V and J ends lost 5 bases and 0 bases, in that order; junction bases with no gene match: 0. Written as DNA, the CDR3 is TGTGCCAGCAGCGGGACTAGCGGCTCCTACGAGCAGTACTTC. The encoded protein is CASSGTSGSYEQYF.